What follows describes a single TCR beta chain. What it binds is unknown. PCR primers comprised 60 Vbeta and 13 Jbeta primers. The repertoire was sequenced with immunoSEQ multiplex PCR; TCRdb's copy has only in-frame clones and lacks some. Here the sample table reports around 160,000 clones. The data were taken from a study of cytomegalovirus exposure and HLA in healthy donors. The wider study: Caucasian-associated ancestry cluster membership applied to approximately 81% of approximately 400 genotyped donors.

The CDR3 consists of 16 residues. Looked up from germline, CDR1 is LNHDA and CDR2 is SQIVND (reference sequence). Germline trimming cut 1 base from V and 5 bases from J; bases unmatched to any gene: 8. Whole-study findings and limits: The study put 150 or so TCR beta chains on its list as cytomegalovirus-associated. It was in a later analysis that TCR association rates were seen to vary by HLA locus, highest for DRB1 and lowest for HLA-C. Serostatus for CMV was the only available immune exposure information.

This clonotype was obtained from a woman aged 45 to 65 in good health and CMV-seronegative. The V gene is TRBV19, the J gene TRBJ2-1; 7 bases align to TRBD2. Sequencing was done on a sample of PBMCs. The CDR3, as DNA: TGTGCCAGTAGTATAGTAGGGTGGCGGGAGAACAATGAGCAGTTCTTC. It specifies CASSIVGWRENNEQFF.